This is a list of T cell receptor beta chains from one sample in a study of vaccination effects on CD4 cells after COVID-19. What these receptors recognize is not known. Assay used: immunoSEQ multiplex PCR; TCRdb lists only in-frame clones, some missing. This sample has about 43,000 clones, with around 81% found just once. Here the sequenced sample was CD4+ T cells from PBMCs cultured with SARS-CoV-2 spike peptides, taken before COVID-19 vaccination. Receptors were obtained from a human donor who received a COVID-19 vaccine. Both conserved end residues are part of each CDR3. The order of the fields is CDR3 protein, J gene, V gene.

CSVEPSINTGELFF,TRBJ2-2,TRBV29-1
CATSDLLYNYGYTF,TRBJ1-2,TRBV24-1
CASSGTGQASSTDTQYF,TRBJ2-3,TRBV19
CASSYNGEPNYGYTF,TRBJ1-2,TRBV6-2/TRBV6-3
CASSFRTAGEAFF,TRBJ1-1,TRBV27
CASSSDSYGYTF,TRBJ1-2,TRBV5-6
CASRGGGRAEAFF,TRBJ1-1,TRBV28
CASSYWTSQGYTF,TRBJ1-2,TRBV6-2/TRBV6-3
CASSWGQLETQYF,TRBJ2-5,TRBV5-1
CASMVAGSTDTQYF,TRBJ2-3,TRBV5-1
CASSYSAGNNSPLHF,TRBJ1-6,TRBV5-1
CSADPAEETQYF,TRBJ2-5,TRBV29-1
CASRLKETQYF,TRBJ2-5,TRBV19
CASSFGGSSYNEQFF,TRBJ2-1,TRBV7-3
CASSYSGPMNTEAFF,TRBJ1-1,TRBV6-5
CATSDTTGTGTYGYTF,TRBJ1-2,TRBV24-1
CASSLGRWASGGGEQFF,TRBJ2-1,TRBV5-1
CASSPPMGQGNTIYF,TRBJ1-3,TRBV18
CASSFISARRGQSDTQYF,TRBJ2-3,TRBV5-1
CASSLGLEETQYF,TRBJ2-5,TRBV7-8
CASSRTASTDTQYF,TRBJ2-3,TRBV11-3
CASSLSLGQETQYF,TRBJ2-5,TRBV11-2
CASSLAGGANQPQHF,TRBJ1-5,TRBV7-8
CASSAGGTNEKLFF,TRBJ1-4,TRBV19
CASSSRRVAGGRNEQFF,TRBJ2-1,TRBV11-2
CSVDQGVETQYF,TRBJ2-5,TRBV29-1
CASSLEARERSPLHF,TRBJ1-6,TRBV11-2
CASSSGVQETQYF,TRBJ2-5,TRBV7-8
CASSSPQNTGELFF,TRBJ2-2,TRBV11-3
CASSFQHGAKNIQYF,TRBJ2-4,TRBV11-3
CASSLGRGPDTQYF,TRBJ2-3,TRBV6-5
CASSLSTDKETQYF,TRBJ2-5,TRBV5-1
CASSNRAQNTEAFF,TRBJ1-1,TRBV2
CASSPHPNTGELFF,TRBJ2-2,TRBV5-6